This TCR beta chain was obtained from a study of cytomegalovirus exposure and HLA in healthy donors. Study results and caveats: Sequencing likely produced, as an artifact, a cluster of highly shared sequence variants.

Points on this clone: The antigen is unknown.

Germline V gene sequence: CDR1 SEHNR, CDR2 FQNEAQ (reference sequence). With 5 bases clipped from V and 3 bases from J, the junction kept 4 bases outside the gene matches. The CDR3 runs 14 residues. It was with 60 Vbeta and 13 Jbeta primers that the PCR ran. Assay: immunoSEQ multiplex PCR; the TCRdb copy retains only in-frame clones and omits some. The sample includes about 190,000 clones, over 60% seen only once; the top ten take roughly 2%. The receptor was isolated from a woman in her thirties in good health and CMV-seropositive. Sequencing used PBMCs. The chain combines TRBV7-9 with TRBJ2-5; 9 nucleotides align to TRBD1. The CDR3 sequence is CASSRDRDEETQYF. CDR3 coding DNA: TGTGCCAGCAGCCGGGACAGGGATGAAGAGACCCAGTACTTC.